Following are 13 T cell receptor beta chains from one sample sequenced in a study of blood T cell repertoires in COVID-19 (TCRdb year 2020). Receptors were amplified or captured by the immunoSEQ multiplex PCR assay. In TCRdb, the immuneACCESS table is reduced to in-frame sequences with V and J assigned. These tables do not hold every clone; where another copy was compared, an unresolved V gene accounts for under half, and the others remain unexplained. The sample table records fewer than 250,000 clones; about 86% of these occur just once. Roughly 2.8% of the sample rests with the top ten. The material sequenced was peripheral blood. The source of these receptors is a man over 45 with active or convalescent COVID-19.

The chain carries TRBV10-3 and TRBJ1-2, with D perhaps TRBD1 (5 bases). V was shortened by 8 bases and J by 4 bases, with 11 bases between the two germline ends. The CDR3 loop spans 12 amino acids. Germline values: CDR1 ENHRY, CDR2 SYGVKD. Written as DNA, the CDR3 is TGTGCCATCCCCGGGGGGATCTATGGCTACACCTTC. Translation gives CAIPGGIYGYTF.

The chain couples TRBV7-9 to TRBJ1-4, with unresolved D. Germline V lookup: CDR1 SEHNR, CDR2 FQNEAQ (reference sequence). Trimming pared 1 base from V and 5 bases from J, leaving 8 bases between. This CDR3 region has 14 residues. The CDR3, as DNA: TGTGCCAGCAGCTTAGGCAGTCCAAATGAAAAACTGTTTTTT. This codes for CASSLGSPNEKLFF.

This clone was observed once. This rearrangement joins TRBV6-2 or TRBV6-3 to TRBJ2-5; 7 bases are shared with TRBD1. The junction had 12 bases not matched to a gene; V was cut back by 6 bases and J by 5 bases. In germline, CDR1 is MNHEY, CDR2 SVGEGT. The CDR3 is 15 residues long. The CDR3 DNA reads as TGTGCCAGCAGCACGAGGTCCACAGGGGACGAGACCCAGTACTTC. This encodes CASSTRSTGDETQYF.

The chain joins TRBV10-3 to TRBJ1-3; D gene ambiguous. Trimming took off 4 bases at V and 1 base at J, with 5 bases between the two ends. CDR3 length: 13 residues. Germline V CDR1 and CDR2: ENHRY, SYGVKD. This CDR3 reads CAISVGSGNTIYF. CDR3 nucleotides: TGTGCCATCAGTGTCGGGTCTGGAAACACCATATATTTT.

The V call is TRBV3-1 (or the pseudogene TRBV3-2), the J call TRBJ2-5; 9 bases are a match to TRBD2. Trimming took 3 bases from V and 2 from J; bases not matched to a gene: 4. The CDR3 runs to 15 residues. Germline V lookup: CDR1 LGHDT, CDR2 YNNKEL (reference sequence). Here the CDR3 DNA reads TGTGCCAGCAGCCAGGCGGGGGGGCAACAAGAGACCCAGTACTTC. Its translation: CASSQAGGQQETQYF.

V gene TRBV30 combines with J gene TRBJ2-3; the D gene is possibly TRBD2 (5 bases). The CDR3 loop spans 15 amino acids. V dropped 2 bases and J dropped 4 bases, with 16 bases sitting between them. Germline CDR1 is GTSNPN and CDR2 is SVGIG (reference sequence). Written as DNA, the CDR3 is TGTGCCTGGAGTATATCTCCCCTGAGGGCAGATACGCAGTATTTT. Protein product: CAWSISPLRADTQYF.

This clone was observed a few times. The rearrangement links TRBV19 to TRBJ1-5; unclear D gene. CDR3 length: 14 residues. The V end was cut by 3 bases, the J end by 7 bases, with 13 bases between. Germline CDR1 LNHDA, CDR2 SQIVND (reference sequence). DNA of the CDR3: TGTGCCAGTAGTATCGGGTGGGGAGGGCAGCCCCAGCATTTT. It encodes CASSIGWGGQPQHF.

The chain recombines TRBV28 with TRBJ2-7; D uncertain. Germline lookup yields CDR1 MDHEN and CDR2 SYDVKM. V was shortened by 7 bases and J by 5 bases, with 9 bases between the two germline ends. The length of the CDR3 is 11 residues. The CDR3 DNA reads as TGTGCCAGCACCTTAAAAAACGAGCAGTACTTC. It codes for CASTLKNEQYF.

The rearrangement joins TRBV2 to TRBJ1-2; tentatively, D is TRBD1 (5 bases). The CDR3 sequence is 13 residues long. Trimming left V 4 bases short and J 2 bases short, with 8 bases between. Germline V lookup: CDR1 SNHLY, CDR2 FYNNEI. CDR3: CASSAQENYGYTF. DNA for the CDR3: TGTGCCAGCAGTGCACAGGAGAACTATGGCTACACCTTC.

The genes are TRBV5-1 and TRBJ2-7, with 10 positions matching TRBD1. Germline V gives CDR1 SGHRS, CDR2 YFSETQ. The CDR3 has 15 amino acids. The V segment lost 5 bases and the J segment 2 bases; nucleotides outside the gene matches: 7. The DNA for the CDR3 is TGCGCCAGCAGAAAGACAGGGGGCCCAACCTACGAGCAGTACTTC. As protein: CASRKTGGPTYEQYF.

The chain's CDR3 is CATSAPEGWNEQYF. The CDR3 coding sequence is TGTGCCACCAGCGCACCGGAGGGCTGGAACGAGCAGTACTTC. The rearrangement joins TRBV15 to TRBJ2-7, with a weak D call TRBD2 (6 bases). Per germline, CDR1 LNHNV and CDR2 YYDKDF (reference sequence). The CDR3 has 14 residues. Trimming removed 5 bases from V and 5 bases from J, with 16 bases in between.

V and J are TRBV5-6 and TRBJ1-5; D unclear. V dropped 7 bases and J dropped 6 bases, with 17 bases sitting between them. Germline V gene data show CDR1 as SGHDT and CDR2 as YYEEEE. The CDR3 totals 14 residues. The CDR3 spells CASHHSGRAQPQHF. The CDR3 DNA sequence: TGTGCCAGCCACCACTCGGGTAGAGCTCAGCCCCAGCATTTT.

The J gene is TRBJ1-2, the V gene TRBV6-1; a possible D gene is TRBD1 (5 bases). V lost 0 bases, J lost 4 bases, and 12 bases lay in between. Germline V CDR1 and CDR2: MNHNS, SASEGT. The CDR3 loop spans 15 amino acids. The DNA of the CDR3 is TGTGCCAGCAGTGAAGCCATACAGGTCCTCTATGGCTACACCTTC. Translated, it gives CASSEAIQVLYGYTF.